The 21 T cell receptor beta chains in this list originate from one sample, sequenced in a study of PD-1 blockade in classical Hodgkin lymphoma. Time point of the sample: cycle 4 day 1 (C4D1), after 6 weeks of nivolumab. Each patient's relapse followed autologous stem cell transplantation, and brentuximab vedotin exposure varied. Data came from immunoSEQ multiplex PCR; TCRdb stores just in-frame clones and leaves some out. The sample includes over 70,000 clones, about nine tenths of them seen just once. This specimen consisted of peripheral blood mononuclear cells (PBMCs), obtained before the fourth cycle of nivolumab. These receptors all stem from a human donor with classical Hodgkin lymphoma.

The rearrangement links TRBV5-1 to TRBJ2-7; TRBD1 matches at 9 bases. The CDR3 loop spans 18 amino acids. From germline, CDR1 is SGHRS and CDR2 YFSETQ. V gave up 0 bases and J gave up 3 bases; unmatched junction bases: 13. The CDR3 is CASSLEGQGLHPHYEQYF. CDR3 DNA: TGCGCCAGCAGCTTGGAGGGACAGGGCCTACACCCTCACTACGAGCAGTACTTC.

The chain recombines TRBV7-9 with TRBJ1-2; 7 positions agree with TRBD1. Trimming took 1 base from V and 8 from J; bases not matched to a gene: 4. Per the germline V gene, CDR1 is SEHNR and CDR2 is FQNEAQ (reference sequence). This CDR3 region has 13 residues. CDR3: CASSLGPGGGYTF. The DNA of the CDR3 is TGTGCCAGCAGCTTAGGCCCAGGGGGAGGCTACACCTTC.

The chain employs TRBV4-1 and TRBJ2-3, with D possibly matching TRBD1 (6 bases). The V end was cut by 0 bases, the J end by 4 bases, with 11 bases between. The CDR3 length is 15 residues. Germline V CDR1 and CDR2: MGHRA, YSYEKL. Written as DNA, the CDR3 is TGCGCCAGCAGCCAAGACAGGGGTCTCGCAGATACGCAGTATTTT. Protein sequence: CASSQDRGLADTQYF.

This chain uses TRBV7-6 with TRBJ1-2; weak D call: TRBD1 (5 bases). V lost 5 bases to trimming and J lost 8 bases, with 15 bases between them. Germline V gene sequence: CDR1 SGHVS, CDR2 FNYEAQ. This CDR3 comprises 13 residues. The CDR3 bases are TGTGCCAGCAGCCCAGGGTCGGGGAACGGCTACACCTTC. Amino acid sequence: CASSPGSGNGYTF. Drawing the rest from reference TRBV7-6 and TRBJ1-2, the complete variable domain is GAGVSQSPRYKVTKRGQDVALRCDPISGHVSLYWYRQALGQGPEFLTYFNYEAQQDKSGLPNDRFSAERPEGSISTLTIQRTEQRDSAMYRCASSPGSGNGYTFGSGTRLTVV.

The chain links TRBV4-3 to TRBJ1-2; maybe TRBD1 (6 bases). CDR1 is LGHNA, CDR2 YSLEER, per germline. The CDR3 covers 15 residues. V lost 1 base to trimming and J lost 1 base, with 10 bases between them. In DNA form, the CDR3 reads TGCGCCAGCAGCCAAGTCCAGGGGCTTAACTATGGCTACACCTTC. This codes for CASSQVQGLNYGYTF.

This sequence joins TRBV4-1 and TRBJ2-2; unclear D gene. CDR3 size: 17 residues. CDR1 MGHRA and CDR2 YSYEKL come from the germline V gene. Trimming pared 0 bases from V and 5 bases from J, leaving 16 bases between. DNA for the CDR3: TGCGCCAGCAGCCAAGAGTGGGGTGGGGTTTGGACCGGGGAGCTGTTTTTT. Protein product: CASSQEWGGVWTGELFF.

This clone was found once. The rearrangement links TRBV19 to TRBJ2-7; D may be TRBD2 (6 bases). The CDR3 has 14 amino acids. The ends were cut back, 2 bases at V and 5 bases at J, with 13 bases in the middle. Germline V gene lookup returns CDR1 LNHDA and CDR2 SQIVND (reference sequence). CDR3 nucleotides: TGTGCCAGTAGTATACGGGGGTGGGTCGACGAGCAGTACTTC. Translated, it gives CASSIRGWVDEQYF.

The chain carries TRBV6-5 and TRBJ2-3; weak D call: TRBD2 (6 bases). With 4 bases removed from V and 1 base from J, the gap between germline ends came to 9 bases. The CDR3 is 14 amino acids. CDR1 is MNHEY and CDR2 is SVGAGI in the germline V gene. The CDR3 protein is CASSSGVRTDTQYF. CDR3 DNA sequence: TGTGCCAGCAGTTCGGGGGTTCGCACAGATACGCAGTATTTT.

The V call is TRBV19, the J call TRBJ2-7; tentatively, D is TRBD1 (7 bases). Deletions cut 8 bases from V and 0 bases from J, with 23 bases between. This CDR3 is built from 17 residues. CDR1 is LNHDA, CDR2 SQIVND, per germline (reference sequence). The CDR3 region is CASAGQTSGISSYEQYF. As DNA, the CDR3 is TGTGCCAGTGCGGGACAGACCAGTGGAATCAGCTCCTACGAGCAGTACTTC.

The chain is built from TRBV19 and TRBJ2-1; D could derive from TRBD1 or TRBD2 (5 bases each). Between the trimmed V and J ends, which lost 10 bases and 8 bases, there was a span of 24 bases. This CDR3 is built from 15 residues. Germline-derived CDR1 and CDR2 are LNHDA and SQIVND (reference sequence). CDR3 sequence: CATSPDWLVGDEQFF. CDR3 in DNA: TGTGCCACCTCACCCGACTGGCTGGTGGGGGATGAGCAGTTCTTC.

In this sample, this clone turned up once. The gene calls are TRBV7-3 and TRBJ2-1; 10 bases are a match to TRBD1. The junction had 13 bases not matched to a gene; V was cut back by 2 bases and J by 9 bases. The germline CDR1 and CDR2 sequences are SGHTA and FQGTGA. This CDR3 comprises 17 residues. The CDR3 nucleotides are TGTGCCAGCAGCTTAGAACCGACAGGGGGCGGGGTTGGTGAGCAGTTCTTC. Protein product: CASSLEPTGGGVGEQFF.

The chain joins TRBV6-5 to TRBJ1-1; possibly TRBD1 for D (6 bases). The CDR3 consists of 16 residues. Germline lookup yields CDR1 MNHEY and CDR2 SVGAGI. Trimming took 0 bases from V and 1 from J, leaving 12 bases between them. CDR3 sequence: CASSYSWGRGNTEAFF. The DNA for the CDR3 is TGTGCCAGCAGTTACTCGTGGGGCAGGGGGAACACTGAAGCTTTCTTT.

J is TRBJ2-3 and V is TRBV5-4; the D gene is possibly TRBD2 (6 bases). Trimming removed 2 bases at V and 2 bases at J, with 18 bases between. This CDR3 is 17 amino acids long. Germline V gene lookup returns CDR1 SGHNT and CDR2 YYREEE (reference sequence). The CDR3 loop is CASSFPGLRDYTDTQYF. The CDR3 bases are TGTGCCAGCAGCTTCCCGGGACTTAGGGATTACACAGATACGCAGTATTTT. Combining the CDR3 with reference TRBV5-4 and TRBJ2-3 gives the whole variable domain ETGVTQSPTHLIKTRGQQVTLRCSSQSGHNTVSWYQQALGQGPQFIFQYYREEENGRGNFPPRFSGLQFPNYSSELNVNALELDDSALYLCASSFPGLRDYTDTQYFGPGTRLTVL.

The CDR3 bases are TGCAGCGTTGAACATTCTGGGGCCAACGTCCTGACTTTC. Translated, it gives CSVEHSGANVLTF. J is TRBJ2-6 and V is TRBV29-1; D is undetermined. The ends were cut back, 2 bases at V and 1 base at J, with 3 bases in the middle. The V gene's germline CDR1 is SQVTM and CDR2 ANQGSEA. This CDR3 region has 13 residues.

The J gene is TRBJ2-7, the V gene TRBV29-1; 13 bases map to TRBD2. With V trimmed by 4 bases and J by 5 bases, 2 bases remained unmatched. This CDR3 region has 13 residues. Germline CDR1 SQVTM, CDR2 ANQGSEA. CDR3 residues: CSVGGTSGNEQYF. In nucleotides, the CDR3 is TGCAGCGTTGGAGGGACTAGCGGGAACGAGCAGTACTTC.

The rearrangement joins TRBV19 to TRBJ2-2, with unresolved D. The ends were cut back, 8 bases at V and 0 bases at J, with 13 bases in the middle. This CDR3 contains 15 residues. The V gene's germline CDR1 is LNHDA and CDR2 SQIVND (reference sequence). CDR3 in amino acids: CASLVSGANTGELFF. CDR3 nucleotides: TGTGCCAGTCTAGTATCTGGAGCGAACACCGGGGAGCTGTTTTTT.

V gene TRBV6-1 combines with J gene TRBJ1-1; D may be TRBD1 (6 bases). The CDR3 covers 12 residues. Trimming took off 10 bases at V and 2 bases at J, with 11 bases between the two ends. Germline-derived CDR1 and CDR2 are MNHNS and SASEGT. CDR3 loop: CATSGHNTEAFF. As DNA, the CDR3 is TGTGCCACCTCGGGACATAACACTGAAGCTTTCTTT.

The chain employs TRBV27 and TRBJ1-5; 7 positions match TRBD1. Germline lookup yields CDR1 MNHEY and CDR2 SMNVEV (reference sequence). V was pared by 3 bases and J by 0 bases, with 5 bases of the junction left unmatched. CDR3 length: 16 amino acids. The CDR3 region has the DNA TGTGCCAGCAGTTTTGAGACAGGGTATAGCAATCAGCCCCAGCATTTT. This translates into CASSFETGYSNQPQHF.

The sample holds one count of this clone. The chain combines TRBV6-6 with TRBJ2-7; D could derive from TRBD1 or TRBD2 (6 bases each). Trimming removed 5 bases at V and 5 bases at J, with 19 bases between. The length of the CDR3 is 15 residues. Germline assignment: CDR1 MNHNY and CDR2 SVGAGI (reference sequence). The CDR3 DNA reads TGTGCCAGCAGTCCCTTGAGGGGGGCATGGGACGAGCAGTACTTC. It encodes CASSPLRGAWDEQYF.

V and J are TRBV7-9 and TRBJ1-5, with no clear D. The CDR3 is 16 residues long. The germline CDR1 and CDR2 sequences are SEHNR and FQNEAQ (reference sequence). Trimming shortened V by 5 bases and J by 0 bases, and 14 bases separated the two germline ends. This CDR3 is CASSHGRADSNQPQHF. CDR3 nucleotides: TGTGCCAGCAGCCACGGGAGGGCAGATAGCAATCAGCCCCAGCATTTT.

The chain uses TRBV2 and TRBJ2-7; D assignment may be TRBD1 or TRBD2 (5 bases each). The germline V and J ends were trimmed by 5 bases and 0 bases, with 11 bases remaining between them. Germline CDR1 SNHLY, CDR2 FYNNEI. The CDR3 has 14 amino acids. As DNA, the CDR3 is TGTGCCAGCAGTCATCCAGGGAGCTCCTACGAGCAGTACTTC. Residues: CASSHPGSSYEQYF. Filled out from reference TRBV2 and TRBJ2-7, the complete variable domain reads EPEVTQTPSHQVTQMGQEVILRCVPISNHLYFYWYRQILGQKVEFLVSFYNNEISEKSEIFDDQFSVERPDGSNFTLKIRSTKLEDSAMYFCASSHPGSSYEQYFGPGTRLTVT.